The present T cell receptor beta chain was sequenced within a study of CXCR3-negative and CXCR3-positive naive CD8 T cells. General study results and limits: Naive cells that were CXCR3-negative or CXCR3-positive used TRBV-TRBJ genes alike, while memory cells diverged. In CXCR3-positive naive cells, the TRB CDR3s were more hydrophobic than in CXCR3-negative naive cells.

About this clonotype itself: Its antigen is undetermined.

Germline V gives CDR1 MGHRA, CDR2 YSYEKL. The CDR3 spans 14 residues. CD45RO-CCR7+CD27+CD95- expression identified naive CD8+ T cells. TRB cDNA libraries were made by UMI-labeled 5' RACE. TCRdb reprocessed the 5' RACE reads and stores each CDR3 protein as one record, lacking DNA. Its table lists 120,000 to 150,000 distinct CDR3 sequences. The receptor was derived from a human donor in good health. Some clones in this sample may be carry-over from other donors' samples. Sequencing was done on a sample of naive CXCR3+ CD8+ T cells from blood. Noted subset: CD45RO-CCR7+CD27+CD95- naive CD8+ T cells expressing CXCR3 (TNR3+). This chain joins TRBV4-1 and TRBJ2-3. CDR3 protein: CASSQDGFGVTQYF.